The 30 T cell receptor beta chains given below trace back to one sample, sequenced in a study of early T cells in non-severe SARS-CoV-2 infection. TCRdb used MiXCR to reprocess the 5' RACE reads, holding one entry per CDR3 protein. This sample has 30,000 to 35,000 distinct CDR3 sequences, with about 4.2% found just once. The sequencing sample was made of whole blood. Receptors were obtained from an adult who was a healthcare worker with PCR-confirmed SARS-CoV-2 infection or an uninfected control (not recorded which).

This clonotype was seen a few times. The rearrangement joins TRBV5-8 to TRBJ1-6, with unresolved D. Trimming left V 2 bases short and J 6 bases short, with 18 bases between. The CDR3 runs 17 residues. Germline V gives CDR1 SGHTS, CDR2 YDEGEE. CDR3 protein: CASSLRAGADLNSPLHF. The CDR3 bases are TGTGCCAGCAGCTTACGGGCGGGAGCTGACCTTAATTCACCCCTCCACTTT.

This clonotype was detected a few times. V and J are TRBV28 and TRBJ2-5; D not resolved. The CDR3 is made up of 14 amino acids. Trimming took off 1 base at V and 4 bases at J, with 10 bases between the two ends. Germline assignment: CDR1 MDHEN and CDR2 SYDVKM. The CDR3 loop reads CASSLSASRETQYF. The CDR3 DNA is TGTGCCAGCAGTTTATCGGCTAGTCGAGAGACCCAGTACTTC.

There are many counts of this clonotype. This chain connects TRBV9 to TRBJ1-1, with 8 bases fitting TRBD1. Germline V lookup: CDR1 SGDLS, CDR2 YYNGEE. The ends lost 0 bases at V and 6 bases at J; junction bases unmatched: 7. The CDR3 is 15 amino acids. The CDR3 DNA is TGTGCCAGCAGCGTAGAACAGGGGGGAATCTCTGAAGCTTTCTTT. Its translation is CASSVEQGGISEAFF.

This clonotype came up many times. The chain employs TRBV7-3 and TRBJ2-1; D may be TRBD2 (6 bases). Germline V CDR1 and CDR2: SGHTA, FQGTGA. The V end was cut by 5 bases, the J end by 5 bases, with 19 bases between. CDR3 length: 16 amino acids. CDR3: CASSPAGAGSNNEQFF. The CDR3 DNA reads as TGTGCCAGCAGCCCCGCCGGGGCGGGATCCAACAATGAGCAGTTCTTC.

This clonotype showed up many times. The chain links TRBV12-3 or TRBV12-4 to TRBJ2-7; D remains unclear. V gave up 7 bases and J gave up 2 bases, with 18 bases separating them. This CDR3 region has 15 residues. The CDR3: CASNQGKGFTYEQYF. DNA for the CDR3: TGTGCCAGCAACCAAGGCAAGGGCTTCACCTACGAGCAGTACTTC.

This clonotype occurred many times. The chain carries TRBV20-1 and TRBJ2-5; 10 positions match TRBD2. Looked up from germline, CDR1 is DFQATT and CDR2 is SNEGSKA (reference sequence). The CDR3 runs 16 residues. Losses at the gene ends were 0 bases for V and 7 bases for J; bases not matched to a gene: 11. The CDR3 bases are TGCAGTGCTAGAGATCGGACTAGCGGCATACATGGGACCCAGTACTTC. Its protein product is CSARDRTSGIHGTQYF.

This clonotype was found a few times. The chain combines TRBV6-5 with TRBJ2-7; D ambiguous. Germline CDR1 and CDR2: MNHEY and SVGAGI. The CDR3 contains 15 residues. V dropped 4 bases and J dropped 5 bases, with 18 bases sitting between them. The CDR3 loop is CASSLTSNEVHEQYF. CDR3 DNA sequence: TGTGCCAGCAGTTTGACTTCTAACGAGGTCCACGAGCAGTACTTC.

This clonotype appeared many times. This chain uses TRBV5-5 with TRBJ2-2; 8 bases align to TRBD1. Germline CDR1 and CDR2: SGHKS and YYEKEE (reference sequence). This CDR3 is built from 13 residues. The junction had 0 bases not matched to a gene; V was cut back by 6 bases and J by 2 bases. The CDR3 DNA reads as TGTGCCAGCACAGGGGGCAACACCGGGGAGCTGTTTTTT. This translates into CASTGGNTGELFF.

The table lists this clonotype with a few counts. The chain couples TRBV11-2 to TRBJ2-2, with unresolved D. The CDR3 consists of 12 residues. V was pared by 3 bases and J by 4 bases, with 3 bases between. Germline loops: CDR1 SGHAT, CDR2 FQNNGV. CDR3 DNA sequence: TGTGCCAGCAGCTTCCGCACCGGGGAGCTGTTTTTT. It yields the protein CASSFRTGELFF. The complete variable domain, with remaining parts taken from reference TRBV11-2 and TRBJ2-2, reads EAGVAQSPRYKIIEKRQSVAFWCNPISGHATLYWYQQILGQGPKLLIQFQNNGVVDDSQLPKDRFSAERLKGVDSTLKIQPAKLEDSAVYLCASSFRTGELFFGEGSRLTVL.

In this sample, this clonotype turned up many times. This chain links TRBV29-1 with TRBJ2-2; a weak D match, TRBD1 (5 bases). This CDR3 has 15 residues. V was clipped by 4 bases and J by 5 bases, with 17 bases between them. Germline V gene sequence: CDR1 SQVTM, CDR2 ANQGSEA. The CDR3 sequence is CSVVIDSRPTGELFF. DNA of the CDR3: TGCAGCGTTGTTATTGACAGCCGACCTACCGGGGAGCTGTTTTTT.

This clonotype was seen a handful of times. A much bigger clone sits one base away, suggesting this may be a read error. The chain links TRBV7-9 to TRBJ2-3, with D maybe TRBD2 (6 bases). The CDR3 contains 12 residues. The germline V gene encodes CDR1 SEHNR and CDR2 FQNEAQ (reference sequence). In DNA, the CDR3 is TGTGTCAGCCGCGGGGACACAGATACGCAGTATTTT. Translation gives CVSRGDTDTQYF.

The sample holds many counts of this clonotype. The chain links TRBV24-1 to TRBJ2-2; D is unclear. There are 14 residues in the CDR3. Germline V gene data show CDR1 as KGHDR and CDR2 as SFDVKD. V lost 0 bases, J lost 3 bases, and 4 bases lay in between. The CDR3 loop is CATSDLRDTGELFF. CDR3 nucleotides: TGTGCCACCAGTGATTTGAGAGACACCGGGGAGCTGTTTTTT.

The chain combines TRBV11-2 with TRBJ1-1; D unresolved. CDR3 size: 15 residues. Germline CDR1 and CDR2: SGHAT and FQNNGV. The V gene lost 4 bases and the J gene lost 3 bases, with 15 bases spanning the gap. CDR3 protein: CASSSLREGYTEAFF. CDR3 nucleotides: TGTGCCAGCAGCTCTTTGAGGGAGGGCTACACTGAAGCTTTCTTT.

This clonotype was recorded many times. V and J are TRBV12-3 or TRBV12-4 and TRBJ2-7, with D uncertain. This CDR3 has 13 residues. Trimming stripped 2 bases from V and 2 bases from J, with 7 bases between. CDR3 nucleotides: TGTGCCAGCAGTTTATCCTCTACCTACGAGCAGTACTTC. The encoded protein is CASSLSSTYEQYF.

This clonotype was picked up many times. The chain has TRBV16 and TRBJ1-1; D uncertain. Looked up from germline, CDR1 is KGHSY and CDR2 is FQNENV. V lost 0 bases, J lost 5 bases, and 7 bases lay in between. This CDR3 spans 13 amino acids. The CDR3 region has the DNA TGTGCCAGCAGCCAATCACGGCAGACTGAAGCTTTCTTT. This sequence encodes CASSQSRQTEAFF. Full variable domain (missing parts from reference TRBV16 and TRBJ1-1): GEEVAQTPKHLVRGEGQKAKLYCAPIKGHSYVFWYQQVLKNEFKFLISFQNENVFDETGMPKERFSAKCLPNSPCSLEIQATKLEDSAVYFCASSQSRQTEAFFGQGTRLTVV.

This clonotype was picked up a small number of times. As DNA, the CDR3 is TGTGCCAGCAGCTTAGGATTGAGCGGCGAGCAGTACTTC. This codes for CASSLGLSGEQYF. The genes are TRBV7-2 and TRBJ2-7; D may be TRBD2 (5 bases). This CDR3 has 13 residues. V gave up 1 base and J gave up 6 bases, with 10 bases separating them. The germline gives CDR1 SGHTA, CDR2 FQGNSA. The whole variable domain, remainder taken from reference TRBV7-2 and TRBJ2-7, is GAGVSQSPSNKVTEKGKDVELRCDPISGHTALYWYRQSLGQGLEFLIYFQGNSAPDKSGLPSDRFSAERTGGSVSTLTIQRTQQEDSAVYLCASSLGLSGEQYFGPGTRLTVT.

This clonotype is judged medium-sized (0.01 to 0.1%). The chain has TRBV19 and TRBJ1-5; D perhaps matches TRBD1 (5 bases). V lost 5 bases to trimming and J lost 11 bases, with 13 bases between them. The CDR3 spans 12 residues. The germline V gene has CDR1 LNHDA and CDR2 SQIVND (reference sequence). This chain's CDR3 is CASSPQGLAQHF. The CDR3 DNA is TGTGCCAGTAGTCCCCAGGGTTTAGCCCAGCATTTT.

The chain carries TRBV5-1 and TRBJ1-1; D not resolved. The CDR3 contains 13 residues. Germline CDR1 SGHRS, CDR2 YFSETQ. Trimming removed 4 bases at V and 0 bases at J, with 7 bases between. This CDR3 is CASSRSLNTEAFF. The CDR3 bases are TGCGCCAGCAGCCGTAGTTTGAACACTGAAGCTTTCTTT.

This clonotype was observed a few times. The chain joins TRBV10-3 to TRBJ1-3; unclear D gene. Germline V gene sequence: CDR1 ENHRY, CDR2 SYGVKD. The CDR3 runs 13 residues. Trimming cost V 8 bases and J 0 bases, with 8 bases left between them. The CDR3 here is CAIQGSSGNTIYF. CDR3 coding DNA: TGTGCCATCCAAGGGAGCTCTGGAAACACCATATATTTT.

At least ten counts were recorded for this clonotype. This rearrangement joins TRBV12-3 or TRBV12-4 to TRBJ2-7; 8 bases fit TRBD1. The CDR3 is made up of 13 amino acids. V lost 2 bases, J lost 7 bases, and 4 bases stayed unmatched. Here the CDR3 reads CASSLKHRGEQYF. The CDR3, as DNA: TGTGCCAGCAGTTTAAAACACAGGGGGGAGCAGTACTTC.

This clonotype appeared many times. The gene calls are TRBV13 and TRBJ2-1, with 8 positions matching TRBD1. Trimming took 2 bases from V and 6 from J; bases not matched to a gene: 6. Germline V CDR1 and CDR2: PRHDT, FYEKMQ (reference sequence). The CDR3 covers 15 residues. CDR3 sequence reads: CASSLPRGRANEQFF. Written as DNA, the CDR3 is TGTGCCAGCAGCTTACCCAGGGGGCGCGCCAATGAGCAGTTCTTC. The full variable domain, completed using reference TRBV13 and TRBJ2-1, is AAGVIQSPRHLIKEKRETATLKCYPIPRHDTVYWYQQGPGQDPQFLISFYEKMQSDKGSIPDRFSAQQFSDYHSELNMSSLELGDSALYFCASSLPRGRANEQFFGPGTRLTVL.

Many counts were recorded for this clonotype. This chain connects TRBV30 to TRBJ2-7; D is tentatively TRBD1 or TRBD2 (5 bases each). V dropped 3 bases and J dropped 7 bases, with 16 bases sitting between them. The CDR3 extends over 13 amino acids. In germline, CDR1 is GTSNPN, CDR2 SVGIG (reference sequence). CDR3 nucleotides: TGTGCCTGGAGCAAGACAGCGGTCGGGGAGCAGTACTTC. This sequence encodes CAWSKTAVGEQYF.

CDR3 protein: CASRKWLAYEQYF. CDR3 in DNA: TGTGCCAGCAGGAAATGGCTGGCTTACGAGCAGTACTTC. The chain employs TRBV6-2 or TRBV6-3 and TRBJ2-7; D is unresolved. CDR1 is MNHEY, CDR2 SVGEGT, per germline. There are 13 residues in the CDR3. Trimming took off 6 bases at V and 4 bases at J, with 13 bases between the two ends.

This clonotype was seen at least ten times. The chain uses TRBV29-1 and TRBJ1-2; D perhaps matches TRBD1 (6 bases). This CDR3 region has 13 residues. Germline assignment: CDR1 SQVTM and CDR2 ANQGSEA. Trimming stripped 6 bases from V and 5 bases from J, with 16 bases between. The CDR3 bases are TGCAGCGTAGCCAGGGGTTGGGGTTATGGCTACACCTTC. Amino acid sequence: CSVARGWGYGYTF. Full variable domain (remainder filled in from reference TRBV29-1 and TRBJ1-2): SAVISQKPSRDICQRGTSLTIQCQVDSQVTMMFWYRQQPGQSLTLIATANQGSEATYESGFVIDKFPISRPNLTFSTLTVSNMSPEDSSIYLCSVARGWGYGYTFGSGTRLTVV.

This clonotype has a count of ten or more. This chain uses TRBV11-2 with TRBJ1-2; D is perhaps TRBD1 (6 bases). The CDR3 is made up of 13 amino acids. Per germline, CDR1 SGHAT and CDR2 FQNNGV. Trimming left V 1 base short and J 5 bases short, with 8 bases between. The CDR3 nucleotides read TGTGCCAGCAGCTTAGGGGACATGTATGGCTACACCTTC. Encoded protein: CASSLGDMYGYTF.

This clonotype was seen more than once but under ten times. The chain joins TRBV7-2 to TRBJ2-3; the match to TRBD2 covers 9 bases. Germline loops: CDR1 SGHTA, CDR2 FQGNSA. V shed 5 bases, J shed 5 bases, and the junction held 11 bases outside the gene matches. The CDR3 loop spans 16 amino acids. The CDR3 nucleotides are TGTGCCAGCAGCCGGGACGGCGGGAGGGCAGGAGATACGCAGTATTTT. Its protein product is CASSRDGGRAGDTQYF.

Concerning this clonotype: A read error may explain this, as a much larger clone is one base away. The chain uses TRBV5-4 and TRBJ2-1; D unclear. This CDR3 spans 17 amino acids. From germline, CDR1 is SGHNT and CDR2 YYREEE (reference sequence). The CDR3, as DNA: TGTGTCAGCAGCTTGTACGTAACTCGGAGCTCCTACAATGAGCAGTTCTTC. This gives the protein CVSSLYVTRSSYNEQFF.

The CDR3 DNA follows: TGTGCCAGCAGGGACTGGGGCACTGAAGCTTTCTTT. Translation: CASRDWGTEAFF. The rearrangement joins TRBV27 to TRBJ1-1; D gene uncertain. The V end lost 6 bases, the J end lost 4 bases, and 9 bases lay between the germline ends. Per germline, CDR1 MNHEY and CDR2 SMNVEV (reference sequence). The length of the CDR3 is 12 residues.

This clonotype has ten or more counts. V gene TRBV6-1 combines with J gene TRBJ2-2; D could derive from TRBD1 or TRBD2 (6 bases each). Trimming cost V 4 bases and J 3 bases, with 15 bases left between them. Germline values: CDR1 MNHNS, CDR2 SASEGT. The CDR3 sequence is 16 residues long. CDR3 in amino acids: CASSGPGALDTGELFF. The CDR3 DNA is TGTGCCAGCAGTGGGCCGGGGGCGCTGGACACCGGGGAGCTGTTTTTT.

The V call is TRBV10-3, the J call TRBJ1-1; tentatively, D is TRBD1 (5 bases). This CDR3 comprises 11 residues. Looked up from germline, CDR1 is ENHRY and CDR2 is SYGVKD. Trimming removed 2 bases from V and 8 bases from J, with 6 bases in between. CDR3 protein: CAISEDREAFF. In nucleotides, the CDR3 is TGTGCCATCAGTGAGGACAGAGAAGCTTTCTTT.